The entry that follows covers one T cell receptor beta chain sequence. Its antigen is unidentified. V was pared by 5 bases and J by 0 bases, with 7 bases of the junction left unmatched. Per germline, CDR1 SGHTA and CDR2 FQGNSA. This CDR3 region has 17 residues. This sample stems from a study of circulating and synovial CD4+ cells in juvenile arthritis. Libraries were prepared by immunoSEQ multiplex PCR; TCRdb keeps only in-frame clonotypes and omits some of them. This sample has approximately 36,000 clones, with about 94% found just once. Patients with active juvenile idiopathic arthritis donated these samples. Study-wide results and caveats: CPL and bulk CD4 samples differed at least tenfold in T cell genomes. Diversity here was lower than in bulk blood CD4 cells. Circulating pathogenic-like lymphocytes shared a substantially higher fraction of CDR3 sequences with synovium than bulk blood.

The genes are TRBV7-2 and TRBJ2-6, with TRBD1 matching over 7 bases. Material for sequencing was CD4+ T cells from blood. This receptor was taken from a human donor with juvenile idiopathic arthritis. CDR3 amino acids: CASSRDSLLSGANVLTF. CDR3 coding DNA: TGTGCCAGCAGCAGGGACAGTTTACTCTCTGGGGCCAACGTCCTGACTTTC.